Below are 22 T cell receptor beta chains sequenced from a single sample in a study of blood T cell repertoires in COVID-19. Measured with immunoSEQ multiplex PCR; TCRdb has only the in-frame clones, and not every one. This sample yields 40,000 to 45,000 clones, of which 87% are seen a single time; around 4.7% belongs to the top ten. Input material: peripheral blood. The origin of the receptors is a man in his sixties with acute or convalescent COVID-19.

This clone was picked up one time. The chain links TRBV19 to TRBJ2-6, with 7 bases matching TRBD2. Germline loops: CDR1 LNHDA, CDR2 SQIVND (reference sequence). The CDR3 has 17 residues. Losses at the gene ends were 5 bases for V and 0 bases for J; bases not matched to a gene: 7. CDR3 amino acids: CASSDPGGSSGANVLTF. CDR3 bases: TGTGCCAGTAGTGACCCCGGGGGGAGCTCTGGGGCCAACGTCCTGACTTTC.

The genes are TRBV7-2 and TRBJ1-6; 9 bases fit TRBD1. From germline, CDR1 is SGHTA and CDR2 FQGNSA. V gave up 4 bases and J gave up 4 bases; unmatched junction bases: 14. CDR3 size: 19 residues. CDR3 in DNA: TGTGCCAGCAGCTCTACGGGCATGCCGGGACAGGGTTATAATTCACCCCTCCACTTT. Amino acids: CASSSTGMPGQGYNSPLHF.

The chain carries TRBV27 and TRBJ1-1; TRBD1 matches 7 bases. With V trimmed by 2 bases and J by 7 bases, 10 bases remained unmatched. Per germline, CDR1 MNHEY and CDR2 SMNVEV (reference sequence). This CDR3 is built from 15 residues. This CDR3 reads CASSLPRQGSDEAFF. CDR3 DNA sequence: TGTGCCAGCAGTTTACCAAGACAGGGCTCGGATGAAGCTTTCTTT.

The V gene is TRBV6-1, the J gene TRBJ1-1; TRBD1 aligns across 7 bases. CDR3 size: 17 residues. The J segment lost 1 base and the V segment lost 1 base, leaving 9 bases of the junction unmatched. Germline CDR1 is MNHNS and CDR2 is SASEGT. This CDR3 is CASSEVWLTGQNTEAFF. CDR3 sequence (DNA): TGTGCCAGCAGTGAAGTCTGGTTGACAGGGCAGAACACTGAAGCTTTCTTT.

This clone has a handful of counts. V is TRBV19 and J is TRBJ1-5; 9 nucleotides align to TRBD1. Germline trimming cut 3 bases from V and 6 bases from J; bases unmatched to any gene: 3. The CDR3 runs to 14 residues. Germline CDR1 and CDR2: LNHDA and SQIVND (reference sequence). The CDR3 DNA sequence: TGTGCCAGTAGTATCGGGACAGGGCCTCAGCCCCAGCATTTT. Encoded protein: CASSIGTGPQPQHF.

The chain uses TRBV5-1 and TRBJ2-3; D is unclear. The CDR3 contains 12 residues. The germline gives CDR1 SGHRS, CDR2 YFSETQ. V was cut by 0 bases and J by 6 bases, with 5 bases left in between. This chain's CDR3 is CASSLAADTQYF. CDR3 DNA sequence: TGCGCCAGCAGCTTGGCTGCGGATACGCAGTATTTT.

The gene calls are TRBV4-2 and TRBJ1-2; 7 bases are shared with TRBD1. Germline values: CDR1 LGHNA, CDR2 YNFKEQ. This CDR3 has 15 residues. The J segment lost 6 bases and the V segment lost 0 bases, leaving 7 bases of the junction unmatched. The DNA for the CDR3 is TGTGCCAGCAGCCAAGATCAGGAGGGGACAGATGGCTACACCTTC. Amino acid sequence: CASSQDQEGTDGYTF.

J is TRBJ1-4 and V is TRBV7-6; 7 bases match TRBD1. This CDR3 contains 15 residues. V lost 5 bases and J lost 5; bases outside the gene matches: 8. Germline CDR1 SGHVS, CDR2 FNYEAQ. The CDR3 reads CASSLRDRMNEKLFF. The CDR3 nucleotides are TGTGCCAGCAGCCTCCGGGACAGAATGAATGAAAAACTGTTTTTT.

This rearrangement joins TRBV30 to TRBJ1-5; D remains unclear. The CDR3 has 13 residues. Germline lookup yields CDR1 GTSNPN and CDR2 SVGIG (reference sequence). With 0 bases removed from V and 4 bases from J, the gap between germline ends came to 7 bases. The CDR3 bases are TGTGCCTGGAGTGTACGTCGGAATCAGCCCCAGCATTTT. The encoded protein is CAWSVRRNQPQHF.

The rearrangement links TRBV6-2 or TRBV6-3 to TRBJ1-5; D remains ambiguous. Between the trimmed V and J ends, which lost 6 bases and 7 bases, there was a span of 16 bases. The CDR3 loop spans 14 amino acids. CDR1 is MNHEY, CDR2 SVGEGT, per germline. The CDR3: CASSQEEVLQPQHF. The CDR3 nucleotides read TGTGCCAGCAGCCAAGAGGAGGTTTTACAGCCCCAGCATTTT.

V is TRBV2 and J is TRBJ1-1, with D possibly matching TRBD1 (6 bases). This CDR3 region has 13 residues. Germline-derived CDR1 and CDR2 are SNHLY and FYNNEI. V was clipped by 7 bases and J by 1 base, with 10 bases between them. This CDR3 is CASTTGWNTEAFF. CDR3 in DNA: TGTGCCAGCACAACAGGGTGGAACACTGAAGCTTTCTTT.

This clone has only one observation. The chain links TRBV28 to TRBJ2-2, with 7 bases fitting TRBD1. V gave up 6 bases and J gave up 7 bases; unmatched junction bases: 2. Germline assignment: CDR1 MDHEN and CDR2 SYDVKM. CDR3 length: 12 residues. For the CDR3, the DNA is TGTGCCAGCAGCCAGGGGGACGGGGAGCTGTTTTTT. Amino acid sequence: CASSQGDGELFF.

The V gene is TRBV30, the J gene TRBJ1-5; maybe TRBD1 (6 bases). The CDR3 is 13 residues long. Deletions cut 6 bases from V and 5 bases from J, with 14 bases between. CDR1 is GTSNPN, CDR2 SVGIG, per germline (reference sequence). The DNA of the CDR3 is TGTGCCTGCACTACAGGGATGTATCAGCCCCAGCATTTT. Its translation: CACTTGMYQPQHF.

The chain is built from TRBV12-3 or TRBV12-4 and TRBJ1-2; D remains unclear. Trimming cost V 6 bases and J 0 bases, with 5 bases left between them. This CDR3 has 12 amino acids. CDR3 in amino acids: CASSPANYGYTF. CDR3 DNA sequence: TGTGCCAGCAGCCCGGCTAACTATGGCTACACCTTC.

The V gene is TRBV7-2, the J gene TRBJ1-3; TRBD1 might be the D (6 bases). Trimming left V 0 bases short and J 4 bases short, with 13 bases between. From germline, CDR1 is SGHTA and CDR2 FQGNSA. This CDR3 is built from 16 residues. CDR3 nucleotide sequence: TGTGCCAGCAGCTTAGCAGGAACAGGGAGAGGAAACACCATATATTTT. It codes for CASSLAGTGRGNTIYF.

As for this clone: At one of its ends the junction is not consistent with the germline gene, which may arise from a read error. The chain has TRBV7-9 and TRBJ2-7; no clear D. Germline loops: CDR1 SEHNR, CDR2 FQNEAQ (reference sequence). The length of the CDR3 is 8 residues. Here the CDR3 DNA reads TGTGCCAGCAGCTCAGATGGCTTC. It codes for CASSSDGF.

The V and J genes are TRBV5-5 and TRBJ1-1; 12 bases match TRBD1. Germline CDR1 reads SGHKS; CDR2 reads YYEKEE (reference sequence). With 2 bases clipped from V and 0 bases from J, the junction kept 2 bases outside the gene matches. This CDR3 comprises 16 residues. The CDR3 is CASSLGTGGLNTEAFF. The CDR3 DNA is TGTGCCAGCAGCTTAGGGACAGGGGGCCTGAACACTGAAGCTTTCTTT.

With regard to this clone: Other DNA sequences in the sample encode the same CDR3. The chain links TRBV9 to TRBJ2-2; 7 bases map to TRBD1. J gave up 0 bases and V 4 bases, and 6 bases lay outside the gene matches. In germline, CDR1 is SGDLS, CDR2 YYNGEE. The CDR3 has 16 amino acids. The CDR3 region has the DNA TGTGCCAGCAGCCTAAGACAGGGTCCGAACACCGGGGAGCTGTTTTTT. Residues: CASSLRQGPNTGELFF.

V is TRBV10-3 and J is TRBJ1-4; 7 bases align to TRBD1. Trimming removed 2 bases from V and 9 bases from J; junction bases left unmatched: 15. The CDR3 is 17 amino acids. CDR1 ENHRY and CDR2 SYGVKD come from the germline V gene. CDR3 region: CAISEPTFDTGEKKLFF. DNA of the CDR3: TGTGCCATCAGTGAGCCGACATTCGATACAGGGGAGAAAAAACTGTTTTTT.

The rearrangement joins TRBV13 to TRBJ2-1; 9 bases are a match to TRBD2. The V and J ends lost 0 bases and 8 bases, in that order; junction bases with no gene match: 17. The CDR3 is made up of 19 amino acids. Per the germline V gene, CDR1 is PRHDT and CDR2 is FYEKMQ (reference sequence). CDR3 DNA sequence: TGTGCCAGCAGCTTAGGCCTATGGGCTCGCGGGGGGGCTGGCGATGAGCAGTTCTTC. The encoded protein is CASSLGLWARGGAGDEQFF. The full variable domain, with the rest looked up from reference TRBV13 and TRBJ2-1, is AAGVIQSPRHLIKEKRETATLKCYPIPRHDTVYWYQQGPGQDPQFLISFYEKMQSDKGSIPDRFSAQQFSDYHSELNMSSLELGDSALYFCASSLGLWARGGAGDEQFFGPGTRLTVL.

The CDR3 bases are TGTGCCAGCAGCTCAGGGAATTACGGCGGGGAGCTGTTTTTT. Its translation is CASSSGNYGGELFF. This chain joins TRBV11-3 and TRBJ2-2; maybe TRBD1 (5 bases). V was trimmed by 4 bases and J by 7 bases, leaving 13 bases between them. The germline V gene encodes CDR1 SGHNT and CDR2 YENEEA. The length of the CDR3 is 14 residues.

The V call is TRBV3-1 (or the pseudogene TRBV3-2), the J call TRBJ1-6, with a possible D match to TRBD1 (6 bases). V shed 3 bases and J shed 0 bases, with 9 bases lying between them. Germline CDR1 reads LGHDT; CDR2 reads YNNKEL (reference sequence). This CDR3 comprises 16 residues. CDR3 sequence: CASSHGQISYNSPLHF. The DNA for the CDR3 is TGTGCCAGCAGCCATGGACAGATCTCCTATAATTCACCCCTCCACTTT.